This T cell receptor (beta chain) came from a study of cytomegalovirus exposure and HLA in healthy donors. Overall study context: As released early, the data held around 80 million unique TCRs from HLA-typed donors.

General study results and limits: In a later analysis, several top co-occurrence clusters appeared linked to parvovirus B19, influenza, CMV and Epstein-Barr virus. Earlier analysis found most TCR beta V segments productive about 87% or about 30% of the time. The authors considered a cluster of highly shared sequence variants likely to be a sequencing artifact.

Concerning this clone itself: What it binds is not known.

CDR3 length: 14 amino acids. Germline assignment: CDR1 SGHTA and CDR2 FQGTGA. V was trimmed by 2 bases and J by 1 base, leaving 8 bases between them. Primers: 60 Vbeta forward and 13 Jbeta reverse. Some clones are missing from TCRdb's copy, which holds only in-frame ones; the method was immunoSEQ multiplex PCR. This table has 110,000 to 150,000 clones, about 79% appearing once. The V call is TRBV7-3, the J call TRBJ1-1; D is unresolved. The specimen was PBMCs. The TCR was taken from a male donor in good health and CMV-seronegative. The DNA for the CDR3 is TGTGCCAGCAGCTTAGATGGAGGGAACACTGAAGCTTTCTTT. As protein: CASSLDGGNTEAFF.